The 32 T cell receptor beta chains below were found in one sample sequenced in a study of blood T cell repertoires in COVID-19. Method: immunoSEQ multiplex PCR; TCRdb's copy keeps in-frame clones and lacks some. The sample has 330,000 or so clones, around nine tenths seen once. What was sequenced was PBMCs or T cells enriched from blood (not recorded which). The receptor source for this set is a woman in her 30s who had been exposed to COVID-19.

The CDR3 coding sequence is TGCAGCGTTCAGGATCAGTCCCATTACGAGCAGTACTTC. Translated: CSVQDQSHYEQYF. The chain joins TRBV29-1 to TRBJ2-7, with D unclear. The CDR3 has 13 amino acids. The germline V and J ends were trimmed by 5 bases and 4 bases, with 15 bases remaining between them. The V gene's germline CDR1 is SQVTM and CDR2 ANQGSEA.

The chain links TRBV4-1 to TRBJ2-7, with TRBD2 matching 13 bases. The CDR3 spans 15 residues. Unmatched junction bases numbered 5, after V lost 4 bases and J lost 5 bases. Germline V gene sequence: CDR1 MGHRA, CDR2 YSYEKL. CDR3: CASSPGLAGVNEQYF. DNA for the CDR3: TGCGCCAGCAGCCCCGGACTAGCGGGAGTCAACGAGCAGTACTTC.

The chain links TRBV29-1 to TRBJ2-1; D is perhaps TRBD2 (6 bases). The V and J ends lost 4 bases and 9 bases respectively, with 13 bases between them. CDR1 and CDR2 from the germline V gene are SQVTM and ANQGSEA. The CDR3 is 12 amino acids. The chain's CDR3 is CSVGGGLTEQFF. The CDR3 DNA follows: TGCAGCGTTGGTGGAGGGCTCACTGAGCAGTTCTTC.

The chain recombines TRBV9 with TRBJ1-3; D is unresolved. Looked up from germline, CDR1 is SGDLS and CDR2 is YYNGEE. V shed 0 bases and J shed 0 bases, with 10 bases lying between them. The CDR3 length is 16 residues. The CDR3 sequence: CASSVDRRNSGNTIYF. Written as DNA, the CDR3 is TGTGCCAGCAGCGTAGACCGGAGAAACTCTGGAAACACCATATATTTT.

The chain combines TRBV19 with TRBJ1-2; 7 bases agree with TRBD1. V lost 6 bases, J lost 2 bases, and 6 bases stayed unmatched. The CDR3 spans 14 residues. Germline V gene lookup returns CDR1 LNHDA and CDR2 SQIVND (reference sequence). The chain's CDR3 is CASSMGQMNYGYTF. Written as DNA, the CDR3 is TGTGCCAGTAGCATGGGACAGATGAACTATGGCTACACCTTC.

The chain uses TRBV9 and TRBJ2-7; D might be TRBD2 (7 bases). V was cut by 4 bases and J by 2 bases, with 16 bases left in between. Germline assignment: CDR1 SGDLS and CDR2 YYNGEE. The CDR3 runs 15 residues. CDR3 residues: CASSPQGRDPYEQYF. Written as DNA, the CDR3 is TGTGCCAGCAGCCCCCAGGGGAGGGACCCCTACGAGCAGTACTTC.

The V and J genes are TRBV2 and TRBJ2-3; D possibly corresponds to TRBD1 (6 bases). The V gene's germline CDR1 is SNHLY and CDR2 FYNNEI. The V and J ends lost 6 bases and 4 bases respectively, with 20 bases between them. The CDR3 sequence is 16 residues long. The CDR3 DNA follows: TGTGCCAGCAGGGCCCCCAAGGGGGAACGGGCAGATACGCAGTATTTT. It yields the protein CASRAPKGERADTQYF.

The V call is TRBV7-2, the J call TRBJ2-7; TRBD2 might be the D (6 bases). Germline loops: CDR1 SGHTA, CDR2 FQGNSA. Trimming stripped 5 bases from V and 6 bases from J, with 14 bases between. The CDR3 is 13 residues long. In DNA form, the CDR3 reads TGTGCCAGCAGCCCATGGGACTCCCGCGAGCAGTACTTC. It yields the protein CASSPWDSREQYF.

The gene calls are TRBV7-3 and TRBJ1-1; no firm D call. The V end lost 3 bases, the J end lost 3 bases, and 11 bases lay between the germline ends. Germline-derived CDR1 and CDR2 are SGHTA and FQGTGA. The CDR3 extends over 14 amino acids. CDR3 sequence: CASSFAGTDTEAFF. The CDR3, as DNA: TGTGCCAGCAGCTTCGCGGGTACGGACACTGAAGCTTTCTTT.

The chain has TRBV28 and TRBJ1-4, with 7 positions matching TRBD1. The CDR3 extends over 16 amino acids. Trimming at V came to 6 bases and at J to 4 bases, leaving 11 bases not matched to a gene. The germline CDR1 and CDR2 sequences are MDHEN and SYDVKM. The CDR3 coding sequence is TGTGCCAGCAGCTCACGCTCCGACAGGGATAATGAAAAACTGTTTTTT. Translating gives CASSSRSDRDNEKLFF.

With regard to this clone: Germline is not matched at one junction end, which may reflect a read error. This rearrangement joins TRBV14 to TRBJ2-5; D is possibly TRBD1 (5 bases). The germline CDR1 and CDR2 sequences are SGHDN and FVKESK. The CDR3 covers 14 residues. Written as DNA, the CDR3 is TGTGCCAGCAGCCAAGTAGTGGGGCAAGCGACCCAGTACTTC. It codes for CASSQVVGQATQYF.

V usage is TRBV5-1 and J usage is TRBJ2-5; tentatively, D is TRBD2 (5 bases). Germline V gene sequence: CDR1 SGHRS, CDR2 YFSETQ. The CDR3 extends over 15 amino acids. V dropped 0 bases and J dropped 4 bases, with 13 bases sitting between them. CDR3 DNA sequence: TGCGCCAGCAGCTTGGCGGGGATTCGTGGAGAGACCCAGTACTTC. It codes for CASSLAGIRGETQYF.

CDR3 DNA sequence: TGTGCCACCAGTGATACACAGGGTAACTACAATGAGCAGTTCTTC. It encodes CATSDTQGNYNEQFF. The V call is TRBV24-1, the J call TRBJ2-1; weak D call: TRBD1 (6 bases). The germline V gene has CDR1 KGHDR and CDR2 SFDVKD. This CDR3 contains 15 residues. The V end lost 3 bases, the J end lost 3 bases, and 11 bases lay between the germline ends.

The chain has TRBV7-9 and TRBJ2-1, with D possibly being TRBD2 (6 bases). This CDR3 contains 13 residues. Germline CDR1 is SEHNR and CDR2 is FQNEAQ (reference sequence). V lost 5 bases and J 6 bases, leaving 11 bases between the germline ends. CDR3 in amino acids: CASSPSGPNEQFF. The CDR3 DNA reads as TGTGCCAGCAGCCCAAGCGGGCCCAATGAGCAGTTCTTC.

The chain joins TRBV28 to TRBJ1-2; D is perhaps TRBD1 (6 bases). CDR3 length equals 14 residues. CDR1 is MDHEN and CDR2 is SYDVKM in the germline V gene. V shed 8 bases and J shed 7 bases, with 20 bases lying between them. The CDR3 region has the DNA TGTGCCAGCCGGACCTCAGACAGGTTTCGTGGCTACACCTTC. Amino acid sequence: CASRTSDRFRGYTF.

The chain links TRBV18 to TRBJ1-1, with no clear D. Trimming stripped 6 bases from V and 5 bases from J, with 13 bases between. Germline V lookup: CDR1 KGHSH, CDR2 LQKENI. CDR3 length: 13 residues. CDR3 DNA: TGTGCCAGCTCCCTGTCCGGGAGGACTGAAGCTTTCTTT. Residues: CASSLSGRTEAFF.

The V and J genes are TRBV6-5 and TRBJ1-2; D perhaps matches TRBD1 (6 bases). The CDR3 spans 13 residues. Germline-derived CDR1 and CDR2 are MNHEY and SVGAGI. V was trimmed by 7 bases and J by 6 bases, leaving 15 bases between them. The CDR3 nucleotides read TGTGCCAGCACCTTCAGGGGACGGGATGGCTACACCTTC. It codes for CASTFRGRDGYTF.

CDR3 DNA sequence: TGTGCCAGCAGCCCTCCGGGACAGGGGAGCTATGGCTACACCTTC. Its protein product is CASSPPGQGSYGYTF. This chain uses TRBV9 with TRBJ1-2, with 10 nucleotides matching TRBD1. CDR3 size: 15 residues. V shed 4 bases, J shed 4 bases, and the junction held 7 bases outside the gene matches. Germline values: CDR1 SGDLS, CDR2 YYNGEE.

V is TRBV19 and J is TRBJ1-2, with a possible D match to TRBD1 (6 bases). The CDR3 loop spans 13 amino acids. Between the trimmed V and J ends, which lost 2 bases and 8 bases, there was a span of 12 bases. CDR1 LNHDA and CDR2 SQIVND come from the germline V gene (reference sequence). In DNA, the CDR3 is TGTGCCAGTAGTATATCGACAGGTCGCGGCTACACCTTC. This sequence encodes CASSISTGRGYTF. Filled out from reference TRBV19 and TRBJ1-2, the complete variable domain reads DGGITQSPKYLFRKEGQNVTLSCEQNLNHDAMYWYRQDPGQGLRLIYYSQIVNDFQKGDIAEGYSVSREKKESFPLTVTSAQKNPTAFYLCASSISTGRGYTFGSGTRLTVV.

The chain joins TRBV28 to TRBJ2-2; 9 bases match TRBD2. CDR1 is MDHEN and CDR2 is SYDVKM in the germline V gene. The CDR3 has 16 residues. J gave up 5 bases and V 5 bases, and 9 bases lay outside the gene matches. CDR3 bases: TGTGCCAGCAGTGGGACTAGCCGAGGGGGGACCGGGGAGCTGTTTTTT. The encoded protein is CASSGTSRGGTGELFF.

J is TRBJ2-5 and V is TRBV19; 9 nucleotides agree with TRBD1. CDR1 and CDR2 (germline): LNHDA, SQIVND (reference sequence). The V and J ends lost 7 bases and 5 bases, in that order; junction bases with no gene match: 5. The CDR3 consists of 13 residues. The CDR3 DNA is TGTGCCAGTAAACAGGGGGCAGGTGAGACCCAGTACTTC. Its translation: CASKQGAGETQYF.

This sequence joins TRBV9 and TRBJ1-4, with 7 bases matching TRBD1. V was pared by 4 bases and J by 6 bases, with 9 bases of the junction left unmatched. Looked up from germline, CDR1 is SGDLS and CDR2 is YYNGEE. This CDR3 has 15 amino acids. The chain's CDR3 is CASSPRGQDDEKLFF. The CDR3 region has the DNA TGTGCCAGCAGCCCCCGAGGACAGGACGATGAAAAACTGTTTTTT.

V and J are TRBV7-3 and TRBJ2-1; 12 positions agree with TRBD2. The V and J ends lost 1 base and 5 bases, in that order; junction bases with no gene match: 3. This CDR3 has 16 amino acids. Looked up from germline, CDR1 is SGHTA and CDR2 is FQGTGA. CDR3 in amino acids: CASSLKLAGGNNEQFF. Here the CDR3 DNA reads TGTGCCAGCAGCTTAAAGCTAGCGGGAGGGAACAATGAGCAGTTCTTC.

The V gene is TRBV30, the J gene TRBJ1-4; D remains unclear. V lost 0 bases and J lost 13, with 12 bases in between. This CDR3 comprises 12 residues. Per germline, CDR1 GTSNPN and CDR2 SVGIG (reference sequence). This chain's CDR3 is CAWSVRAGRLFF. The CDR3 DNA follows: TGTGCCTGGAGTGTACGGGCGGGGAGACTGTTTTTT.

The chain uses TRBV7-6 and TRBJ2-5; 11 positions agree with TRBD1. Germline CDR1 and CDR2: SGHVS and FNYEAQ. The CDR3 sequence is 16 residues long. The junction had 10 bases not matched to a gene; V was cut back by 5 bases and J by 5 bases. The CDR3 loop is CASSVQGTGGGETQYF. The CDR3 DNA reads as TGTGCCAGCAGCGTCCAAGGGACAGGGGGAGGTGAGACCCAGTACTTC.

This clone was seen a single time. This chain connects TRBV3-1 (or the pseudogene TRBV3-2) to TRBJ2-7, with D possibly TRBD1 on 6 matching bases. Germline assignment: CDR1 LGHDT and CDR2 YNNKEL (reference sequence). Trimming took 0 bases from V and 5 from J, leaving 14 bases between them. CDR3 size: 15 residues. CDR3 sequence (DNA): TGTGCCAGCAGCCAAGAAAGGGGGAACGTGGACGAGCAGTACTTC. Its protein is CASSQERGNVDEQYF.

The gene calls are TRBV5-1 and TRBJ2-3; tentatively, D is TRBD2 (5 bases). Between the trimmed V and J ends, which lost 0 bases and 5 bases, there was a span of 13 bases. The CDR3 has 15 amino acids. Looked up from germline, CDR1 is SGHRS and CDR2 is YFSETQ. The CDR3: CASSLGPGLGDTQYF. In DNA, the CDR3 is TGCGCCAGCAGCTTGGGGCCCGGACTGGGAGATACGCAGTATTTT.

This clone was seen a single time. This chain uses TRBV24-1 with TRBJ2-1; 9 bases map to TRBD1. CDR3 length: 16 amino acids. Trimming removed 2 bases from V and 12 bases from J; junction bases left unmatched: 13. Per the germline V gene, CDR1 is KGHDR and CDR2 is SFDVKD. CDR3 in amino acids: CATSDSRTGDWLMQFF. The CDR3 DNA reads TGTGCCACCAGTGATTCTCGGACAGGGGATTGGCTTATGCAGTTCTTC.

This clone has only one observation. The gene calls are TRBV9 and TRBJ1-1; perhaps TRBD1 as D (6 bases). CDR3 length equals 15 residues. Trimming cost V 0 bases and J 1 base, with 10 bases left between them. Germline lookup yields CDR1 SGDLS and CDR2 YYNGEE. The CDR3 region is CASSVALGGNTEAFF. The CDR3 DNA follows: TGTGCCAGCAGCGTAGCTTTAGGGGGGAACACTGAAGCTTTCTTT.

The chain combines TRBV7-9 with TRBJ1-6; the D gene is possibly TRBD1 (5 bases). V was clipped by 2 bases and J by 8 bases, with 13 bases between them. The CDR3 totals 15 residues. Germline CDR1 and CDR2: SEHNR and FQNEAQ (reference sequence). CDR3 nucleotide sequence: TGTGCCAGCAGCTTATGGCCAGGGAGGCATTCACCCCTCCACTTT. Its translation: CASSLWPGRHSPLHF.

The genes are TRBV5-4 and TRBJ2-5; TRBD1 aligns across 7 bases. Germline CDR1 SGHNT, CDR2 YYREEE (reference sequence). This CDR3 is 15 amino acids long. Trimming cost V 4 bases and J 2 bases; bases outside gene matches: 8. The CDR3 bases are TGTGCCAGCAGCCTACAGGGGATGGGGCAAGAGACCCAGTACTTC. It yields the protein CASSLQGMGQETQYF.

V usage is TRBV11-3 and J usage is TRBJ1-1; D is unclear. The CDR3 is 13 amino acids. Germline CDR1 SGHNT, CDR2 YENEEA. V was shortened by 2 bases and J by 3 bases, with 7 bases between the two germline ends. The CDR3 here is CASSLPLDTEAFF. The CDR3 DNA follows: TGTGCCAGCAGCTTACCTCTTGACACTGAAGCTTTCTTT.